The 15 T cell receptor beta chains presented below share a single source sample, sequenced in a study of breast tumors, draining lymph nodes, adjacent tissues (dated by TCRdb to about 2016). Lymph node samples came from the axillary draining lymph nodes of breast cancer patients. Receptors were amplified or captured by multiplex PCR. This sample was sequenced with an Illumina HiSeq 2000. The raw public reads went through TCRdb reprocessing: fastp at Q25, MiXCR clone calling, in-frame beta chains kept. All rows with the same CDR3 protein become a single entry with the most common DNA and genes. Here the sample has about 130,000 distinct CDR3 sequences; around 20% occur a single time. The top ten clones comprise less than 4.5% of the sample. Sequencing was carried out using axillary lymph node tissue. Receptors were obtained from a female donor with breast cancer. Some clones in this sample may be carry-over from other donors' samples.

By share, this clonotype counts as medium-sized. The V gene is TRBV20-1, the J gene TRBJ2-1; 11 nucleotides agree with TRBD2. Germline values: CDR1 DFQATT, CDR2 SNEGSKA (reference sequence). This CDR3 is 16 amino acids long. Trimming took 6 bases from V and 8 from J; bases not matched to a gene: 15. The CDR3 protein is CSAPPLAGGHRDEQFF. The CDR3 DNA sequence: TGCAGTGCCCCTCCCTTAGCGGGGGGGCATCGGGATGAGCAGTTCTTC.

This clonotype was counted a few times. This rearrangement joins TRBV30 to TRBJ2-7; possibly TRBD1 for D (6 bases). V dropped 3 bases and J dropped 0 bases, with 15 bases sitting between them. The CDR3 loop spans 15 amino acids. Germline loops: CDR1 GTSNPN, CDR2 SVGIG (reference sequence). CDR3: CAWSAGALSSYEQYF. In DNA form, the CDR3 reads TGTGCCTGGAGCGCAGGGGCGCTCAGCTCCTACGAGCAGTACTTC.

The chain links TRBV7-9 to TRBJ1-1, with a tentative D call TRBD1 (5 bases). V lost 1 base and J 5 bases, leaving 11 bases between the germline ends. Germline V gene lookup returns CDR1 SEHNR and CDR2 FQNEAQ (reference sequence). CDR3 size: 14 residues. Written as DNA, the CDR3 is TGTGCCAGCAGCTTAGAGGCAGGGTGGACTGAAGCTTTCTTT. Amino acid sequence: CASSLEAGWTEAFF.

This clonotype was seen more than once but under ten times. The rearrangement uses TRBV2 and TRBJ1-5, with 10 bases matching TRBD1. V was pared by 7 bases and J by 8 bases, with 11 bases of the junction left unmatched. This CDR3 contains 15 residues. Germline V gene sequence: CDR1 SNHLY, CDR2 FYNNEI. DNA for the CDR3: TGTGCCAGCACTTCCGGGACAGGGGAGTGGAAGCCCCAGCATTTT. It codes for CASTSGTGEWKPQHF.

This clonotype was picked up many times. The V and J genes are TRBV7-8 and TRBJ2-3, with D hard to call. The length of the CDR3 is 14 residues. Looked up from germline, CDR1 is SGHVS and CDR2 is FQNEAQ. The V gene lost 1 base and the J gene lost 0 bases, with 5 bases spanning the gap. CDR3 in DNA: TGTGCCAGCAGCTTAGAAAGTAGCACAGATACGCAGTATTTT. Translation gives CASSLESSTDTQYF.

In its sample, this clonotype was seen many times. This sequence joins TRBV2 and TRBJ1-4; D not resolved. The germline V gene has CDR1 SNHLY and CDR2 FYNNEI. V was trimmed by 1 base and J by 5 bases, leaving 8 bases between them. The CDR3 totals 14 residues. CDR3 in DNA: TGTGCCAGCAGTGAAGGAGATACAAATGAAAAACTGTTTTTT. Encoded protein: CASSEGDTNEKLFF.

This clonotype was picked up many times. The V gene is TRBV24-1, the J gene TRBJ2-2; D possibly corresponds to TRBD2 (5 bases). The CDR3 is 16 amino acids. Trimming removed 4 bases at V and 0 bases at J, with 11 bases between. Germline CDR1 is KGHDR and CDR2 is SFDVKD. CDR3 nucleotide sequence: TGTGCCACCAGTGAGACAAGACTAACGAACACCGGGGAGCTGTTTTTT. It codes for CATSETRLTNTGELFF.

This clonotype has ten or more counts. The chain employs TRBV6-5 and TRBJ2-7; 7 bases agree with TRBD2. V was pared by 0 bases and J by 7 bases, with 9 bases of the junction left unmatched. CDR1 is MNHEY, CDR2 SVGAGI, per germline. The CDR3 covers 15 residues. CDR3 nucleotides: TGTGCCAGCAGTTACTCCGGGGGAGGGCCGTGGGAGCAGTACTTC. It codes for CASSYSGGGPWEQYF.

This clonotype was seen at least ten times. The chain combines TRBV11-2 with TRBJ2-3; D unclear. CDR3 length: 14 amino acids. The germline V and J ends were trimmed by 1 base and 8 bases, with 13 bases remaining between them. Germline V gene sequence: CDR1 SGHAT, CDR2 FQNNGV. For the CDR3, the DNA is TGTGCCAGCAGCTTAGGATTGGGAATGGGTACGCAGTATTTT. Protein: CASSLGLGMGTQYF.

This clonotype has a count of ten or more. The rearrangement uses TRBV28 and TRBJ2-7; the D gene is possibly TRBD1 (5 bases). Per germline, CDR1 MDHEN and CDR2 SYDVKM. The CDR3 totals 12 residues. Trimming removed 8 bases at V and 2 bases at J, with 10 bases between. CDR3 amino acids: CASQDTTYEQYF. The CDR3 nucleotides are TGTGCCAGCCAGGACACTACCTACGAGCAGTACTTC.

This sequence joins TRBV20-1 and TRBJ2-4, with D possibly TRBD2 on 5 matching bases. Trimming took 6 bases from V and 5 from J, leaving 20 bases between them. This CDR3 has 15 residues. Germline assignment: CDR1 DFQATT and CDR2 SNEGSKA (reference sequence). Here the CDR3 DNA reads TGCAGTGCATGCACTCCGGACTGGGCGGAAAACATTCAGTACTTC. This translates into CSACTPDWAENIQYF.

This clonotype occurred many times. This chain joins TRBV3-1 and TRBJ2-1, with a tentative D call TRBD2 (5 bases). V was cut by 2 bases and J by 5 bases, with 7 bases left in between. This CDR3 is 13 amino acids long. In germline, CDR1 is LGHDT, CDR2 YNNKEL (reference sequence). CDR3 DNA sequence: TGTGCCAGCAGCCAATTGGGAGACAATGAGCAGTTCTTC. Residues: CASSQLGDNEQFF.

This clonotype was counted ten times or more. The CDR3 DNA sequence: TGTGCCAGCAGAGCGACTGAGGGTGGCCTCCACTTT. Its protein product is CASRATEGGLHF. This rearrangement joins TRBV3-1 to TRBJ1-6, with unresolved D. CDR1 is LGHDT and CDR2 is YNNKEL in the germline V gene (reference sequence). V shed 6 bases and J shed 15 bases, with 15 bases lying between them. The CDR3 extends over 12 amino acids.

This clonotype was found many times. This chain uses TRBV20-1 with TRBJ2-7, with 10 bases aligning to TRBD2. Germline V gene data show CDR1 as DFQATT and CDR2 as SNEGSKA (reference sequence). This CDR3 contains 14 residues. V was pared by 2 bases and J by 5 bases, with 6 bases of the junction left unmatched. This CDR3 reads CSARLTAGGDEQYF. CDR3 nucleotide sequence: TGCAGTGCTAGACTGACAGCGGGAGGGGACGAGCAGTACTTC.

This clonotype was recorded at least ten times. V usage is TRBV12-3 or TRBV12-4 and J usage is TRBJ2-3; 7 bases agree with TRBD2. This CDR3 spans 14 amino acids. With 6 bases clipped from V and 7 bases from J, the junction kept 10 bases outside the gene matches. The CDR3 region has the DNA TGTGCCAGCAGCAGATCGGGGGGTACAAATACGCAGTATTTT. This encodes CASSRSGGTNTQYF.